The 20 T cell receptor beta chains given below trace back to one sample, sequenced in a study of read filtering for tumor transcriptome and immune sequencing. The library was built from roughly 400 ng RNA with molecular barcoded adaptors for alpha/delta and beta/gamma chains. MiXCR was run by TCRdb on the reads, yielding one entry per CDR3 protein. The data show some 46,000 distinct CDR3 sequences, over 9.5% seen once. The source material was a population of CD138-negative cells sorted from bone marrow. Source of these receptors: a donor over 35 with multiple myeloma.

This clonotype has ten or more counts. DNA for the CDR3: TGCAGCGTTGAAGATAATCGCGGGGAGAGGACCCAGTACTTC. This codes for CSVEDNRGERTQYF. This sequence joins TRBV29-1 and TRBJ2-5; possibly TRBD2 for D (6 bases). Germline lookup yields CDR1 SQVTM and CDR2 ANQGSEA. Trimming pared 0 bases from V and 7 bases from J, leaving 15 bases between. This CDR3 is built from 14 residues. The complete variable domain, with remaining parts taken from reference TRBV29-1 and TRBJ2-5, reads SAVISQKPSRDICQRGTSLTIQCQVDSQVTMMFWYRQQPGQSLTLIATANQGSEATYESGFVIDKFPISRPNLTFSTLTVSNMSPEDSSIYLCSVEDNRGERTQYFGPGTRLLVL.

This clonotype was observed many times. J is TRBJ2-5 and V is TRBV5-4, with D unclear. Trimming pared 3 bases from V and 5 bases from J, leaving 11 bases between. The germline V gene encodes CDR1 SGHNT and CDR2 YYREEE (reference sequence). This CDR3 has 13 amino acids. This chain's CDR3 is CASSSQQRETQYF. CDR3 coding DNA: TGTGCCAGCAGCTCTCAACAGAGGGAGACCCAGTACTTC.

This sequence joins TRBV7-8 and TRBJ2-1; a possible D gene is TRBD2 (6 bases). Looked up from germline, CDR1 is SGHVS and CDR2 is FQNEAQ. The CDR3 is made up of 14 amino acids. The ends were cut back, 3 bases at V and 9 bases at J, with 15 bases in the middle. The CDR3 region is CASSLSGSIPEQFF. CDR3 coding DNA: TGTGCCAGCAGCTTGAGCGGGTCTATTCCTGAGCAGTTCTTC.

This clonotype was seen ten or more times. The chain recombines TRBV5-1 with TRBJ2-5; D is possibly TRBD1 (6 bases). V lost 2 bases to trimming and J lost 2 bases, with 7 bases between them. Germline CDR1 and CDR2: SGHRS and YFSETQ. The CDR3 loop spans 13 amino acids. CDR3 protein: CASSFGTQETQYF. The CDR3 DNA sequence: TGCGCCAGCAGCTTTGGGACACAAGAGACCCAGTACTTC. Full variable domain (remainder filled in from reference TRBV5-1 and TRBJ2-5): KAGVTQTPRYLIKTRGQQVTLSCSPISGHRSVSWYQQTPGQGLQFLFEYFSETQRNKGNFPGRFSGRQFSNSRSEMNVSTLELGDSALYLCASSFGTQETQYFGPGTRLLVL.

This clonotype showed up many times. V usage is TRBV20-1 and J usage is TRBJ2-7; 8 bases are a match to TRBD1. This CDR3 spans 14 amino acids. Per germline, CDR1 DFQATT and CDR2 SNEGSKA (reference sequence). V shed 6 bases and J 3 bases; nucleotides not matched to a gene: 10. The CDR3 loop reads CSANEGQAFYEQYF. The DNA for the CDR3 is TGCAGTGCCAATGAGGGACAGGCCTTCTACGAGCAGTACTTC.

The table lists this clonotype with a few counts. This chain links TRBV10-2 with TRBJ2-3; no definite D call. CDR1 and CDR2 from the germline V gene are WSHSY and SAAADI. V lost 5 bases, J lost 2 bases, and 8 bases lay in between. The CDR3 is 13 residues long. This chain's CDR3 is CASSRWDTDTQYF. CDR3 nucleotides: TGCGCCAGCAGTAGGTGGGACACAGATACGCAGTATTTT.

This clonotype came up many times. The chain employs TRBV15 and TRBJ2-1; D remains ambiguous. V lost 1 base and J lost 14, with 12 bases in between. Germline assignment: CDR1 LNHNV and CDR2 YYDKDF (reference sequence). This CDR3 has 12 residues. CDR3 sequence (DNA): TGTGCCACCAGCAGAGGCTCCCCCGAGAAGTTCTTC. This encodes CATSRGSPEKFF.

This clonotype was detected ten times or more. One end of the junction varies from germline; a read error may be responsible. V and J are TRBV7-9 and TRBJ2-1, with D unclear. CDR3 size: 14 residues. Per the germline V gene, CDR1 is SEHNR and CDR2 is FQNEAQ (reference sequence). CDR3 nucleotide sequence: TGTGCCAGCAGCTTAGACCCCTCCTACAGTGAGCAGTTCTTC. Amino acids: CASSLDPSYSEQFF.

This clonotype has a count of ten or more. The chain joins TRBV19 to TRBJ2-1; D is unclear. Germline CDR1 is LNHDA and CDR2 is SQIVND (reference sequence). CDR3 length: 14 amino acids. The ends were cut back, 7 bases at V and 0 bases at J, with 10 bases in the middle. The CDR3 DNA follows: TGTGCCAGTACGAACCCCCGCTCCTACAATGAGCAGTTCTTC. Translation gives CASTNPRSYNEQFF.

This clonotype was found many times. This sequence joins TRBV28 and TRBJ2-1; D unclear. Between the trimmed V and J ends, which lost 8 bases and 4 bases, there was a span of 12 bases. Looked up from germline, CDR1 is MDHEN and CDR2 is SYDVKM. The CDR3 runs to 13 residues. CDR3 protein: CASFRSGYNEQFF. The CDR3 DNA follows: TGTGCCAGCTTCCGGAGTGGTTACAATGAGCAGTTCTTC.

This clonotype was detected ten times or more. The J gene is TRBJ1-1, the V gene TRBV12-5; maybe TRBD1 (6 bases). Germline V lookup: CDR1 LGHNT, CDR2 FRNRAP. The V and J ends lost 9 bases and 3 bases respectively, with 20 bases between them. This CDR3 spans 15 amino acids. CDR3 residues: CARGAQGFLDTEAFF. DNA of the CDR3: TGTGCTAGGGGCGCCCAGGGGTTCCTAGACACTGAAGCTTTCTTT.

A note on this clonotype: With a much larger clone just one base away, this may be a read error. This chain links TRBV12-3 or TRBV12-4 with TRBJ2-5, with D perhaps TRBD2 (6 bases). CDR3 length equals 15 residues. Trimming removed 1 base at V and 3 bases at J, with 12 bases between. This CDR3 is CASSLGGALEETQYF. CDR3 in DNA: TGTGCCAGCAGTTTAGGCGGGGCCTTGGAAGAGACCCAGTACTTC.

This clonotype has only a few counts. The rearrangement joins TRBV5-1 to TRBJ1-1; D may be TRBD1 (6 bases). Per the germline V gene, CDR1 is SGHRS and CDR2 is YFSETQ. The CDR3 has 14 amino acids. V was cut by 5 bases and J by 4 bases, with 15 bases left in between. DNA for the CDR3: TGCGCCAGCAGTACAGGGAATTACGCCACTGAAGCTTTCTTT. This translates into CASSTGNYATEAFF.

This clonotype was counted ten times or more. CDR3 region: CASSVLGLNTDTQYF. The CDR3 nucleotides read TGTGCCAGCAGCGTATTGGGTCTTAACACAGATACGCAGTATTTT. The rearrangement joins TRBV9 to TRBJ2-3, with D unclear. Trimming left V 1 base short and J 2 bases short, with 11 bases between. Germline lookup yields CDR1 SGDLS and CDR2 YYNGEE. CDR3 size: 15 residues.

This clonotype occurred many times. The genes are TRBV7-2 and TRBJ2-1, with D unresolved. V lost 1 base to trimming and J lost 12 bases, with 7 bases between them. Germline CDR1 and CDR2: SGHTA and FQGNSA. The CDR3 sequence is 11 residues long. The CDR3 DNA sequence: TGTGCCAGCAGCTTAGTGTCTACGCAGTTCTTC. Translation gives CASSLVSTQFF.

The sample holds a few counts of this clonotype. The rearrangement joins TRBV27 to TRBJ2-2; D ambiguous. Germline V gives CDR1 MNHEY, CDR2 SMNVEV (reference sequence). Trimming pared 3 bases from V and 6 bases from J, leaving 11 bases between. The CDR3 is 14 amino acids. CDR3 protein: CASSFSWSAGELFF. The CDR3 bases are TGTGCCAGCAGTTTTTCATGGTCGGCCGGGGAGCTGTTTTTT.

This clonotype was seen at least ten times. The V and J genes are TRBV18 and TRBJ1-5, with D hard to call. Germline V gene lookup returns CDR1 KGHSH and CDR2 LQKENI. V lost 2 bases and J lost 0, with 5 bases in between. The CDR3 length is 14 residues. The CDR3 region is CASSPTYSNQPQHF. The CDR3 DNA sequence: TGTGCCAGCTCACCAACATATAGCAATCAGCCCCAGCATTTT.

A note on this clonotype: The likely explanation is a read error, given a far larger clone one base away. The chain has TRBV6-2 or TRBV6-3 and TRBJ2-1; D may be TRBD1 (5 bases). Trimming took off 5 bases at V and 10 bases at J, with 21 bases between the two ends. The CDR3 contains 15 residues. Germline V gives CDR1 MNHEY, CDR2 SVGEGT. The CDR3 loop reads CASSDWGDDPPEQFF. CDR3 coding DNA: TGTGCCAGCAGTGACTGGGGCGACGACCCCCCGGAGCAGTTCTTC.

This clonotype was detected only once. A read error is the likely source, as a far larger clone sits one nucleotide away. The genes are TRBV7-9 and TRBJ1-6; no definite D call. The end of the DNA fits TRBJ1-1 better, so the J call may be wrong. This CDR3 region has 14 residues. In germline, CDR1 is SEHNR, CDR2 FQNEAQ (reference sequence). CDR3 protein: CASGLAPRGAEAFF. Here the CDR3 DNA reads TGTGCCAGCGGCTTAGCGCCCCGGGGAGCGGAAGCTTTCTTT.

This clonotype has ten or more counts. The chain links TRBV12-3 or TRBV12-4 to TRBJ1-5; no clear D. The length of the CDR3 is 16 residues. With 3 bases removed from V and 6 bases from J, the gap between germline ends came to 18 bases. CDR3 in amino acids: CASSLGSPGGSQPQHF. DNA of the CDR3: TGTGCCAGCAGTTTGGGTTCGCCTGGAGGGAGTCAGCCCCAGCATTTT.